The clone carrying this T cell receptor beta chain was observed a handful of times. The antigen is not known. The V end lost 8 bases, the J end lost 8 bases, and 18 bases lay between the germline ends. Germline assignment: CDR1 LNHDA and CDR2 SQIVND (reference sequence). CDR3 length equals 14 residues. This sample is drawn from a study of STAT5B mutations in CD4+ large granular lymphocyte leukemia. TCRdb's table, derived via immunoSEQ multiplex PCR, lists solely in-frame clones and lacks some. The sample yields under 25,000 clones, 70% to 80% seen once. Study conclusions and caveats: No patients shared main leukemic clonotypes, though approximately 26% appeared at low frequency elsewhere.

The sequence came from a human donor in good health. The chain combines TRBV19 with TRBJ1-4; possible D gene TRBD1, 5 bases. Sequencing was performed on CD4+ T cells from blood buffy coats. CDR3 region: CASHRQSTSEKLFF. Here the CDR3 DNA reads TGTGCCAGTCACAGACAGTCGACTTCGGAAAAACTGTTTTTT.